This entry lists 5 T cell receptor beta chains sequenced from one sample in a study of identical twins. TCRdb re-called the 5' RACE reads through MiXCR, storing one row per CDR3 protein. The sample contains under 900,000 distinct CDR3 sequences, roughly an eighth of which appear only once. These same data were also listed under a study on yellow fever vaccine responses in identical twins.

Sequencing was carried out using PBMCs. Receptors originate from a woman aged 18-29 years in good health.

In its sample, this clonotype was seen a few times. The chain recombines TRBV6-4 with TRBJ2-3, with 10 bases matching TRBD2. The ends lost 3 bases at V and 5 bases at J; junction bases unmatched: 5. The CDR3 has 15 residues. Per the germline V gene, CDR1 is MRHNA and CDR2 is SNTAGT. The CDR3 sequence: CASSETSGAGDTQYF. CDR3 in DNA: TGTGCCAGCAGTGAAACTAGCGGGGCTGGAGATACGCAGTATTTT.

This CDR3 is CASSQLGQPYQETQYF. In DNA form, the CDR3 reads TGTGCCAGCAGCCAACTGGGACAGCCGTACCAAGAGACCCAGTACTTC. V gene TRBV7-8 combines with J gene TRBJ2-5, with TRBD1 matching 7 bases. The length of the CDR3 is 16 residues. Germline V gives CDR1 SGHVS, CDR2 FQNEAQ. V lost 5 bases to trimming and J lost 0 bases; unmatched junction nucleotides: 9.

The CDR3, as DNA: TGTGCCAGCAGTTGGCGTCCTGGGACCCAGTACTTC. Amino acids: CASSWRPGTQYF. The chain recombines TRBV28 with TRBJ2-5; D is ambiguous. The CDR3 sequence is 12 residues long. V lost 4 bases to trimming and J lost 7 bases, with 10 bases between them. Germline V gene data show CDR1 as MDHEN and CDR2 as SYDVKM.

The chain links TRBV27 to TRBJ2-7; TRBD2 aligns across 7 bases. Germline V gene data show CDR1 as MNHEY and CDR2 as SMNVEV (reference sequence). The ends lost 4 bases at V and 1 base at J; junction bases unmatched: 10. The CDR3 spans 16 residues. CDR3: CASSSYGLADSYEQYF. The CDR3 DNA sequence: TGTGCCAGCAGTTCCTATGGCCTAGCGGATTCCTACGAGCAGTACTTC.

This chain links TRBV7-9 with TRBJ1-2; 7 bases map to TRBD1. V was pared by 7 bases and J by 5 bases, with 13 bases of the junction left unmatched. Per germline, CDR1 SEHNR and CDR2 FQNEAQ (reference sequence). There are 15 residues in the CDR3. The CDR3 sequence is CASNRVGQNQYGYTF. Written as DNA, the CDR3 is TGTGCCAGCAACCGGGTGGGACAGAACCAATATGGCTACACCTTC. The full variable domain, completed using reference TRBV7-9 and TRBJ1-2, is DTGVSQNPRHKITKRGQNVTFRCDPISEHNRLYWYRQTLGQGPEFLTYFQNEAQLEKSRLLSDRFSAERPKGSFSTLEIQRTEQGDSAMYLCASNRVGQNQYGYTFGSGTRLTVV.